This is a list of T cell receptor beta chains from one sample in a study of blood T cell repertoires in COVID-19. Sequencing was performed with immunoSEQ multiplex PCR; in TCRdb, only in-frame clones are kept and a portion is missing. The sample shows about 100,000 clones, over 75% of them seen only once. Specimen: peripheral blood. All receptors derive from a man aged 55 to 70 with acute or convalescent COVID-19. Each CDR3 is given with its conserved first and last residue. Each record gives: CDR3 length, D gene, V gene, J gene, clone size, CDR3 DNA, CDR3 protein. A D gene is named only where the DNA matches it firmly. Size is stated for part of the rows, as once, few or many counts, or as a class when the clone is expanded.

cdr3_length: 16
d_call: -
v_call: TRBV11-2
j_call: TRBJ2-3
clone_size: -
cdr3_nt: TGTGCCAGCAGCTTCTCCCGTACGGTGGGCACAGATACGCAGTATTTT
cdr3_aa: CASSFSRTVGTDTQYF

cdr3_length: 14
d_call: TRBD1
v_call: TRBV29-1
j_call: TRBJ2-7
clone_size: once
cdr3_nt: TGCAGCGTCCAAAACAGGGGGGCCCAATACGAGCAGTACTTC
cdr3_aa: CSVQNRGAQYEQYF

cdr3_length: 14
d_call: -
v_call: TRBV7-2
j_call: TRBJ2-7
clone_size: -
cdr3_nt: TGTGCCAGCAGCTTAGGGGCAGCCTCCTACGAGCAGTACTTC
cdr3_aa: CASSLGAASYEQYF

cdr3_length: 16
d_call: TRBD1
v_call: TRBV4-1
j_call: TRBJ1-5
clone_size: once
cdr3_nt: TGCGCCAGCAGCCAAGATTCCGGGACAGGGAATCAGCCCCAGCATTTT
cdr3_aa: CASSQDSGTGNQPQHF

cdr3_length: 17
d_call: -
v_call: TRBV18
j_call: TRBJ1-4
clone_size: -
cdr3_nt: TGTGCCAGCTCACCCCAGAATACGGCGGGGGCTAATGAAAAACTGTTTTTT
cdr3_aa: CASSPQNTAGANEKLFF

cdr3_length: 15
d_call: TRBD2
v_call: TRBV27
j_call: TRBJ2-1
clone_size: few
cdr3_nt: TGTGCCAGCAGTTTACGGGGGGGCCCCTACAATGAGCAGTTCTTC
cdr3_aa: CASSLRGGPYNEQFF

cdr3_length: 13
d_call: -
v_call: TRBV13
j_call: TRBJ1-2
clone_size: -
cdr3_nt: TGTGCCAGCAGCCCCTCCCCCCTCTATGGCTACACCTTC
cdr3_aa: CASSPSPLYGYTF

cdr3_length: 16
d_call: TRBD2
v_call: TRBV30
j_call: TRBJ2-2
clone_size: -
cdr3_nt: TGTGCCTGGAGTGTACCGGTCGGGGGGGGTTCCGGGGAGCTGTTTTTT
cdr3_aa: CAWSVPVGGGSGELFF

cdr3_length: 18
d_call: TRBD2
v_call: TRBV18
j_call: TRBJ2-5
clone_size: -
cdr3_nt: TGTGCCAGCTCACCTTGGGGACTAGCGGGTAAAGCTGGAGAGACCCAGTACTTC
cdr3_aa: CASSPWGLAGKAGETQYF

cdr3_length: 14
d_call: TRBD1
v_call: TRBV30
j_call: TRBJ1-5
clone_size: -
cdr3_nt: TGTGCCTGGAGCCCGGGACAGGGTAATCAGCCCCAGCATTTT
cdr3_aa: CAWSPGQGNQPQHF

cdr3_length: 14
d_call: -
v_call: TRBV27
j_call: TRBJ2-7
clone_size: -
cdr3_nt: TGTGCCAGCAGACTGGCCGGGGGAACCTACGAGCAGTACTTC
cdr3_aa: CASRLAGGTYEQYF

cdr3_length: 13
d_call: -
v_call: TRBV6-6
j_call: TRBJ2-7
clone_size: many
cdr3_nt: TGTGCCAGCAGGAGGGACAGCGGGTTCGAGCAGTACTTC
cdr3_aa: CASRRDSGFEQYF

cdr3_length: 14
d_call: TRBD1
v_call: TRBV10-3
j_call: TRBJ2-3
clone_size: -
cdr3_nt: TGTGCCATCACCGAGGACAGGAGCACAGATACGCAGTATTTT
cdr3_aa: CAITEDRSTDTQYF

cdr3_length: 14
d_call: -
v_call: TRBV9
j_call: TRBJ2-7
clone_size: few
cdr3_nt: TGTGCCAGCAGCGTAGCCCCTTCCGGCGGCGAGCAGTACTTC
cdr3_aa: CASSVAPSGGEQYF

cdr3_length: 13
d_call: -
v_call: TRBV11-2
j_call: TRBJ1-5
clone_size: -
cdr3_nt: TGTGCCAGCAGCACAGGGTGGAATCAGCCCCAGCATTTT
cdr3_aa: CASSTGWNQPQHF

cdr3_length: 14
d_call: TRBD2
v_call: TRBV30
j_call: TRBJ2-1
clone_size: medium-sized
cdr3_nt: TGTGCCTGGAGTGTCCTAGCGGGTGCTAATGAGCAGTTCTTC
cdr3_aa: CAWSVLAGANEQFF

cdr3_length: 11
d_call: -
v_call: TRBV6-2/TRBV6-3
j_call: TRBJ1-2
clone_size: -
cdr3_nt: TGTGCCAGCAGCGGGCTTTATGGCTACACCTTC
cdr3_aa: CASSGLYGYTF

cdr3_length: 18
d_call: TRBD2
v_call: TRBV19
j_call: TRBJ2-3
clone_size: -
cdr3_nt: TGTGCCAGTAGTATTGGGCTAGCGGGGGGTATCGGGACAGATACGCAGTATTTT
cdr3_aa: CASSIGLAGGIGTDTQYF

cdr3_length: 14
d_call: -
v_call: TRBV9
j_call: TRBJ2-3
clone_size: -
cdr3_nt: TGTGCCAGCAGCGGCGGGGTTAGCACAGATACGCAGTATTTT
cdr3_aa: CASSGGVSTDTQYF

cdr3_length: 20
d_call: TRBD2
v_call: TRBV27
j_call: TRBJ2-2
clone_size: few
cdr3_nt: TGTGCCAGCAGTCCCAAGGGGGCGGGGACTAGCGGGAGAATTGTCGGGGAGCTGTTTTTT
cdr3_aa: CASSPKGAGTSGRIVGELFF

cdr3_length: 14
d_call: TRBD1
v_call: TRBV5-1
j_call: TRBJ2-5
clone_size: -
cdr3_nt: TGCGCCAGCAGCTTAACAGGGGGCTCTGAGACCCAGTACTTC
cdr3_aa: CASSLTGGSETQYF

cdr3_length: 13
d_call: -
v_call: TRBV12-3/TRBV12-4
j_call: TRBJ1-1
clone_size: -
cdr3_nt: TGTGCCAGCAAAAAACAGGGTTATACTGAAGCTTTCTTT
cdr3_aa: CASKKQGYTEAFF

cdr3_length: 17
d_call: TRBD1
v_call: TRBV2
j_call: TRBJ2-7
clone_size: -
cdr3_nt: TGTGCCAGCAGCTCCTTAGCCGGTGGGACAGGGGCGCGGGAGCAGTACTTC
cdr3_aa: CASSSLAGGTGAREQYF

cdr3_length: 15
d_call: -
v_call: TRBV6-5
j_call: TRBJ1-4
clone_size: -
cdr3_nt: TGTGCCAGCAGTACCAGAGGGCGCCCAGGAGAAAAACTGTTTTTT
cdr3_aa: CASSTRGRPGEKLFF

cdr3_length: 14
d_call: -
v_call: TRBV6-5
j_call: TRBJ2-1
clone_size: -
cdr3_nt: TGTGCCAGCAGTTTCCTCTCTAGTTACAATGAGCAGTTCTTC
cdr3_aa: CASSFLSSYNEQFF

cdr3_length: 14
d_call: TRBD1
v_call: TRBV6-5
j_call: TRBJ1-5
clone_size: -
cdr3_nt: TGTGCCAGCAGTCGACAGGGCAGCAATCAGCCCCAGCATTTT
cdr3_aa: CASSRQGSNQPQHF

cdr3_length: 14
d_call: -
v_call: TRBV7-2
j_call: TRBJ1-1
clone_size: -
cdr3_nt: TGTGCCAGCAGCTTAGTCAGGGGGAACACTGAAGCTTTCTTT
cdr3_aa: CASSLVRGNTEAFF

cdr3_length: 17
d_call: -
v_call: TRBV19
j_call: TRBJ2-3
clone_size: -
cdr3_nt: TGTGCCAGTAGTATAGACGGTAGCAGTGCTAGCACAGATACGCAGTATTTT
cdr3_aa: CASSIDGSSASTDTQYF

cdr3_length: 13
d_call: -
v_call: TRBV3-1/TRBV3-2
j_call: TRBJ2-3
clone_size: -
cdr3_nt: TGTGCCAGCACAACGCTTTCGGCAGATACGCAGTATTTT
cdr3_aa: CASTTLSADTQYF

cdr3_length: 14
d_call: -
v_call: TRBV13
j_call: TRBJ1-5
clone_size: few
cdr3_nt: TGTGCCAGCACCCGGGCAGGGGCGAATCAGCCCCAGCATTTT
cdr3_aa: CASTRAGANQPQHF

cdr3_length: 15
d_call: -
v_call: TRBV7-8
j_call: TRBJ2-7
clone_size: -
cdr3_nt: TGTGCCAGCAGCCACCGAAGGGAGGTTCCCTACGAGCAGTACTTC
cdr3_aa: CASSHRREVPYEQYF

cdr3_length: 14
d_call: TRBD1
v_call: TRBV3-1/TRBV3-2
j_call: TRBJ2-7
clone_size: -
cdr3_nt: TGTGCCAGCAGCCAAGATCGCAGGGGGTACGAGCAGTACTTC
cdr3_aa: CASSQDRRGYEQYF

cdr3_length: 17
d_call: -
v_call: TRBV9
j_call: TRBJ2-1
clone_size: -
cdr3_nt: TGTGCCAGCAGCGTAATGATGAAGAGTAGCTCCTACAATGAGCAGTTCTTC
cdr3_aa: CASSVMMKSSSYNEQFF

cdr3_length: 15
d_call: -
v_call: TRBV6-2/TRBV6-3
j_call: TRBJ2-1
clone_size: -
cdr3_nt: TGTGCCAGCAGTTACCCCCGAAGGGGGAACAATGAGCAGTTCTTC
cdr3_aa: CASSYPRRGNNEQFF

cdr3_length: 19
d_call: -
v_call: TRBV6-1
j_call: TRBJ1-5
clone_size: -
cdr3_nt: TGTGCCAGCAGTGAAGCGCCTTCAAACAGGGTAGTGGTTGATCAGCCCCAGCATTTT
cdr3_aa: CASSEAPSNRVVVDQPQHF

cdr3_length: 13
d_call: -
v_call: TRBV7-3
j_call: TRBJ2-2
clone_size: once
cdr3_nt: TGTGCCAGCAGCCACAGTAACACCGGGGAGCTGTTTTTT
cdr3_aa: CASSHSNTGELFF

cdr3_length: 14
d_call: -
v_call: TRBV6-5
j_call: TRBJ2-1
clone_size: -
cdr3_nt: TGTGCCAGCAGGCCCGACAGGACACTCAATGAGCAGTTCTTC
cdr3_aa: CASRPDRTLNEQFF

cdr3_length: 19
d_call: TRBD2
v_call: TRBV14
j_call: TRBJ2-4
clone_size: -
cdr3_nt: TGTGCCAGCAGCCAAGAGAATCTGGGACTAGCGGTAGCCAAAAACATTCAGTACTTC
cdr3_aa: CASSQENLGLAVAKNIQYF

cdr3_length: 15
d_call: TRBD2
v_call: TRBV5-1
j_call: TRBJ2-4
clone_size: -
cdr3_nt: TGCGCCAGCAGCTTGGCTTTCGCGGGGGGGAACATTCAGTACTTC
cdr3_aa: CASSLAFAGGNIQYF

cdr3_length: 16
d_call: -
v_call: TRBV4-2
j_call: TRBJ2-1
clone_size: -
cdr3_nt: TGTGCCAGCAGCCAAGATCTCGGGGGAGCCTACAATGAGCAGTTCTTC
cdr3_aa: CASSQDLGGAYNEQFF

cdr3_length: 13
d_call: -
v_call: TRBV4-1
j_call: TRBJ2-1
clone_size: -
cdr3_nt: TGCGCCAGCAGCCAAGAGTCATACAATGAGCAGTTCTTC
cdr3_aa: CASSQESYNEQFF

cdr3_length: 12
d_call: TRBD1
v_call: TRBV7-9
j_call: TRBJ2-5
clone_size: -
cdr3_nt: TGTGCCAGCAGCGTTGACAGGGGGACCCAGTACTTC
cdr3_aa: CASSVDRGTQYF

cdr3_length: 16
d_call: -
v_call: TRBV4-2
j_call: TRBJ2-2
clone_size: -
cdr3_nt: TGTGCCAGCAGCCAAGGGCAGAGCGGAGTTACCGGGGAGCTGTTTTTT
cdr3_aa: CASSQGQSGVTGELFF

cdr3_length: 17
d_call: TRBD1
v_call: TRBV5-6
j_call: TRBJ2-3
clone_size: -
cdr3_nt: TGTGCCAGCAGCGGAGATTTGGGGACAGGGGTCACAGATACGCAGTATTTT
cdr3_aa: CASSGDLGTGVTDTQYF

cdr3_length: 15
d_call: TRBD1
v_call: TRBV19
j_call: TRBJ2-3
clone_size: -
cdr3_nt: TGTGCCAGTAGTATGAGACAGGGTCTCACAGATACGCAGTATTTT
cdr3_aa: CASSMRQGLTDTQYF

cdr3_length: 15
d_call: -
v_call: TRBV27
j_call: TRBJ2-2
clone_size: few
cdr3_nt: TGTGCCAGCAGTTTATTTGGGAGGTACACCGGGGAGCTGTTTTTT
cdr3_aa: CASSLFGRYTGELFF

cdr3_length: 16
d_call: TRBD2
v_call: TRBV5-1
j_call: TRBJ2-2
clone_size: -
cdr3_nt: TGCGCCAGCAGCTTAAGCGGGGGTTCAGGAACCGGGGAGCTGTTTTTT
cdr3_aa: CASSLSGGSGTGELFF

cdr3_length: 13
d_call: -
v_call: TRBV3-1/TRBV3-2
j_call: TRBJ1-2
clone_size: -
cdr3_nt: TGTGCCAGCAGCCTTGGGGGAGGCTATGGCTACACCTTC
cdr3_aa: CASSLGGGYGYTF

cdr3_length: 15
d_call: TRBD1
v_call: TRBV5-8
j_call: TRBJ2-3
clone_size: -
cdr3_nt: TGTGCCAGCAGCCCTGGGACAGGGATTGCAGATACGCAGTATTTT
cdr3_aa: CASSPGTGIADTQYF

cdr3_length: 14
d_call: -
v_call: TRBV7-9
j_call: TRBJ2-1
clone_size: -
cdr3_nt: TGTGCCACCCACGTCTGGGGGGAAAACAATGAGCAGTTCTTC
cdr3_aa: CATHVWGENNEQFF

cdr3_length: 12
d_call: -
v_call: TRBV30
j_call: TRBJ1-3
clone_size: -
cdr3_nt: TGTGGGGAGATGGGAGTTGGAAACACCATATATTTT
cdr3_aa: CGEMGVGNTIYF

cdr3_length: 18
d_call: -
v_call: TRBV4-2
j_call: TRBJ1-3
clone_size: -
cdr3_nt: TGTGCCAGCAGCCATAAGTCTGGAGGGATAATCTCTGGAAACACCATATATTTT
cdr3_aa: CASSHKSGGIISGNTIYF

cdr3_length: 16
d_call: TRBD1
v_call: TRBV5-5
j_call: TRBJ2-3
clone_size: -
cdr3_nt: TGTGCCAGCAGCCCCATTCAGGGGGCTGTCGCAGATACGCAGTATTTT
cdr3_aa: CASSPIQGAVADTQYF

cdr3_length: 11
d_call: -
v_call: TRBV7-3
j_call: TRBJ1-2
clone_size: -
cdr3_nt: TGTGCCAGCACCCTAGGCGACGGCTACACCTTC
cdr3_aa: CASTLGDGYTF

cdr3_length: 17
d_call: TRBD1
v_call: TRBV4-2
j_call: TRBJ2-3
clone_size: -
cdr3_nt: TGTGCCAGCAGCCAAGATCCGGGACAGGGGGATATAGATACGCAGTATTTT
cdr3_aa: CASSQDPGQGDIDTQYF

cdr3_length: 18
d_call: TRBD1
v_call: TRBV6-4
j_call: TRBJ1-4
clone_size: -
cdr3_nt: TGTGCCAGCCTTTTTGATTTGGGACAGAACGCAACTAATGAAAAACTGTTTTTT
cdr3_aa: CASLFDLGQNATNEKLFF

cdr3_length: 16
d_call: TRBD2
v_call: TRBV4-1
j_call: TRBJ2-7
clone_size: -
cdr3_nt: TGCGCCAGCAGCCAGGAAGGACTAGCGGGATTTAGCGAGCAGTACTTC
cdr3_aa: CASSQEGLAGFSEQYF

cdr3_length: 13
d_call: -
v_call: TRBV19
j_call: TRBJ1-2
clone_size: -
cdr3_nt: TGTGCCAGTGGGCGAGAGGGACTTTATGGCTACACCTTC
cdr3_aa: CASGREGLYGYTF

cdr3_length: 15
d_call: TRBD1
v_call: TRBV5-1
j_call: TRBJ1-4
clone_size: -
cdr3_nt: TGCGCCAGCAGCTTGACAGGGGGGAATAATGAAAAACTGTTTTTT
cdr3_aa: CASSLTGGNNEKLFF

cdr3_length: 16
d_call: -
v_call: TRBV6-6
j_call: TRBJ1-5
clone_size: -
cdr3_nt: TGTGCCAGCAGTACCGTTCAGGGTCAGAAGGATCAGCCCCAGCATTTT
cdr3_aa: CASSTVQGQKDQPQHF